The 8 T cell receptor beta chains in this list originate from one sample, sequenced in a study of T cells in women clearing cervical HPV infection. The table came from immunoSEQ multiplex PCR; TCRdb's copy has only in-frame clones and leaves some out. This sample's table has some 9,800 clones. Sequencing was carried out using blood buffy coat. These receptors came from a woman between 18 and 70 years old with a cervical HPV16 infection that either progressed to CIN3+ or cleared (not recorded which).

Concerning this clone itself: Coverage ceases 3 residues before the CDR3 finishes, and the germline J gene fills in the end. The V gene is TRBV19, the J gene TRBJ1-1, with D possibly matching TRBD1 (5 bases). This CDR3 has 13 amino acids. V lost 7 bases, J lost 4 bases, and 13 bases lay in between. Per germline, CDR1 LNHDA and CDR2 SQIVND (reference sequence). The part of the CDR3 DNA that was read is TGTGCCAGTATCCGGCGGGGGTTCACTGAA. Translating gives CASIRRGFTE. The whole CDR3 sequence is CASIRRGFTEAFF.

Of note for this clone: The read terminates 3 residues ahead of where the CDR3 ends, so the germline J gene completes it. The chain joins TRBV20-1 to TRBJ2-1; 9 bases are a match to TRBD1. CDR3 length: 17 residues. Germline assignment: CDR1 DFQATT and CDR2 SNEGSKA (reference sequence). V was clipped by 0 bases and J by 3 bases; unmatched bases: 9. The CDR3 DNA, read in part, is TGCAGTGCTAGAGATCAAACGGGACAGGGCGTCTACAATGAG. Amino acid sequence: CSARDQTGQGVYNE. From start to end, the CDR3 is CSARDQTGQGVYNEQFF.

A remark on this clone: The CDR3 goes on 3 residues after the read ends, and that part is filled in from the germline J gene. V gene TRBV29-1 combines with J gene TRBJ2-2; 7 nucleotides align to TRBD1. The CDR3 contains 12 residues. Per the germline V gene, CDR1 is SQVTM and CDR2 is ANQGSEA. V lost 4 bases, J lost 9 bases, and 5 bases stayed unmatched. The covered CDR3 bases are TGCAGCGTTGCTGAGGGGGCGAGGGAG. Its translation is CSVAEGARE. Given in full, the CDR3 is CSVAEGARELFF.

By frequency, this clone registers medium-sized (0.01 to 0.1%). Read coverage stops 3 residues before the CDR3 terminus; the germline J gene supplies the remainder. The chain employs TRBV19 and TRBJ2-3, with D possibly being TRBD2 (5 bases). CDR3 length: 16 amino acids. V lost 5 bases and J 0 bases, leaving 15 bases between the germline ends. CDR1 and CDR2 from the germline V gene are LNHDA and SQIVND (reference sequence). The CDR3 reads CASSSRTGPSTDTQYF. CDR3 DNA (partial): TGTGCCAGTAGTTCTAGGACTGGTCCTAGCACAGATACG.

Notes on this clone: The read finishes 3 residues shy of the CDR3 end, and the germline J gene is used to complete it. The chain couples TRBV5-1 to TRBJ2-1, with 8 bases identical to TRBD2. V was pared by 4 bases and J by 0 bases, with 6 bases of the junction left unmatched. Germline lookup yields CDR1 SGHRS and CDR2 YFSETQ. The CDR3 loop spans 16 amino acids. The CDR3 protein is CASSPAGVSSYNEQFF. The CDR3 DNA, read in part, is TGCGCCAGCAGCCCAGCGGGGGTGAGCTCCTACAATGAG.

Notes on this clone: Read data end 3 residues before the CDR3 end; the end is taken from the germline J gene. The rearrangement uses TRBV18 and TRBJ1-2, with D tentatively TRBD1 (5 bases). Germline CDR1 is KGHSH and CDR2 is LQKENI. There are 12 residues in the CDR3. CDR3 loop: CASSSTGPDYTF. The covered CDR3 bases are TGTGCCAGCTCGTCCACAGGCCCCGAC.

In the case of this clone: Read data end 3 residues before the CDR3 end; the end is taken from the germline J gene. V gene TRBV6-4 combines with J gene TRBJ1-3, with a possible D match to TRBD1 (5 bases). Trimming removed 3 bases from V and 2 bases from J, with 11 bases in between. The CDR3 consists of 15 residues. Germline-derived CDR1 and CDR2 are MRHNA and SNTAGT. The sequenced CDR3 bases are TGTGCCAGCAGTGAAAGGTCGGGGGCTGGAAACACC. Its translation: CASSERSGAGNT. The entire CDR3 protein is CASSERSGAGNTIYF.

Details on this clone: The CDR3 end falls 3 residues outside the read, so it is completed with the germline J gene. The gene calls are TRBV19 and TRBJ2-2, with 7 nucleotides matching TRBD1. The CDR3 loop spans 15 amino acids. Germline loops: CDR1 LNHDA, CDR2 SQIVND (reference sequence). The trim removed 3 bases at V and 3 bases at J, leaving 4 bases unmatched. Here the CDR3 reads CASSIKGGYTGELFF. CDR3 DNA (partial): TGTGCCAGTAGTATTAAAGGGGGCTACACCGGGGAG.